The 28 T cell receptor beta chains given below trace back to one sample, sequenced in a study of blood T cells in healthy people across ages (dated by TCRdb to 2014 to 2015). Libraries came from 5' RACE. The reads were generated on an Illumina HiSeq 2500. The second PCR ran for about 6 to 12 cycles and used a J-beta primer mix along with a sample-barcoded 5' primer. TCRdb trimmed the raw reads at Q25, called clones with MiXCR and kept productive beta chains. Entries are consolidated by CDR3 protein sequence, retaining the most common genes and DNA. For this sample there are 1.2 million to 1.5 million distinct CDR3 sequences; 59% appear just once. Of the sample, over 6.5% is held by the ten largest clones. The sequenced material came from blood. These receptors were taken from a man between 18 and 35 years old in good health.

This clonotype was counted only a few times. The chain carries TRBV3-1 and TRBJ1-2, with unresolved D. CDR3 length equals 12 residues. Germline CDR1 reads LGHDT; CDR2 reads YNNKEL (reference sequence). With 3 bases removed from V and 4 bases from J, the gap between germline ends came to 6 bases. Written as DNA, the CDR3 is TGTGCCAGCAGCCAGGGGATCTATGGCTACACCTTC. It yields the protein CASSQGIYGYTF. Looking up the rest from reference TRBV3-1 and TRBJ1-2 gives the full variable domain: DTAVSQTPKYLVTQMGNDKSIKCEQNLGHDTMYWYKQDSKKFLKIMFSYNNKELIINETVPNRFSPKSPDKAHLNLHINSLELGDSAVYFCASSQGIYGYTFGSGTRLTVV.

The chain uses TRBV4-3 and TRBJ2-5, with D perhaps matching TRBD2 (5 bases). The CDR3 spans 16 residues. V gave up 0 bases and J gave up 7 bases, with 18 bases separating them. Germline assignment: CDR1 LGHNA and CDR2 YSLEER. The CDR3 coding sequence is TGCGCCAGCAGCCAAGATAACATTCCGGACTTTGGGACCCAGTACTTC. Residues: CASSQDNIPDFGTQYF.

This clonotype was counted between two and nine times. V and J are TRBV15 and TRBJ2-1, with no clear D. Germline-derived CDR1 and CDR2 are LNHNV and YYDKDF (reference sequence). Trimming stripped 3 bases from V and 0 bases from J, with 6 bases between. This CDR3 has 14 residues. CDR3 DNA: TGTGCCACCAGCAGGGATAACTCCTACAATGAGCAGTTCTTC. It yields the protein CATSRDNSYNEQFF.

The CDR3 region has the DNA TGTGCCAGCAGTCACCCGCAGGAGCCTAGCACAGATACGCAGTATTTT. This sequence encodes CASSHPQEPSTDTQYF. The V and J genes are TRBV3-1 and TRBJ2-3; no firm D call. V was pared by 6 bases and J by 0 bases, with 16 bases between. CDR1 and CDR2 from the germline V gene are LGHDT and YNNKEL (reference sequence). The CDR3 runs to 16 residues.

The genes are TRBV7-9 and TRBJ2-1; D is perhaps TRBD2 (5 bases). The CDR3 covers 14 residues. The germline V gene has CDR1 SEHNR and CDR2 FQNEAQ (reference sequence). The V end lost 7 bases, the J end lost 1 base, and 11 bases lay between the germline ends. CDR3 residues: CASTIEGSYNEQFF. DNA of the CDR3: TGTGCCAGCACCATTGAGGGTTCCTACAATGAGCAGTTCTTC.

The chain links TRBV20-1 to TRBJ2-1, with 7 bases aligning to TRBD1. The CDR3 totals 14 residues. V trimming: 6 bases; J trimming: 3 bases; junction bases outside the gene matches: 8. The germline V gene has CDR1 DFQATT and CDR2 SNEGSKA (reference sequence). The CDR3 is CSARTGVGYNEQFF. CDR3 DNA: TGCAGTGCCCGGACAGGTGTGGGCTACAATGAGCAGTTCTTC.

The CDR3 spells CASSLVQRNTEAFF. CDR3 nucleotides: TGTGCCAGCAGCTTAGTACAGAGGAACACTGAAGCTTTCTTT. The chain uses TRBV7-2 and TRBJ1-1, with D uncertain. V was shortened by 1 base and J by 1 base, with 7 bases between the two germline ends. The CDR3 covers 14 residues. Germline CDR1 SGHTA, CDR2 FQGNSA.

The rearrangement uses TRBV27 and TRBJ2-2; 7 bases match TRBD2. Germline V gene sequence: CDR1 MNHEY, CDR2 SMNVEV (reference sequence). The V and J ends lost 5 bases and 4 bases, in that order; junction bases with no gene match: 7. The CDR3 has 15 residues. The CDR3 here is CASSPGTIGTGELFF. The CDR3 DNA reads TGTGCCAGCAGTCCCGGGACTATAGGCACCGGGGAGCTGTTTTTT.

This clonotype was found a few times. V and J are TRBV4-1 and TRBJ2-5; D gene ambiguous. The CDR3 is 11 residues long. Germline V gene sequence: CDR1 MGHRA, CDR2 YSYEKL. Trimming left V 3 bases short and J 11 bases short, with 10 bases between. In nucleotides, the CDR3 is TGCGCCAGCAGCCAGTCGCGTATTCAGTACTTC. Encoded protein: CASSQSRIQYF.

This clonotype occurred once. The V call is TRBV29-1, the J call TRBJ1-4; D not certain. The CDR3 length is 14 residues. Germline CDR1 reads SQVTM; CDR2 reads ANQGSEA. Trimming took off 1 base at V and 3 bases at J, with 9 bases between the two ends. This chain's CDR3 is CSVEAVVSNEKLFF. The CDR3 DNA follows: TGCAGCGTTGAAGCGGTGGTATCTAATGAAAAACTGTTTTTT.

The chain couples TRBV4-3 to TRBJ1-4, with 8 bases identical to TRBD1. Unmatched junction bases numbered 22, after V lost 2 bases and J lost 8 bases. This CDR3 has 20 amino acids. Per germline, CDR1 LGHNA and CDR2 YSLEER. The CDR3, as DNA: TGCGCCAGCAGCCAACAGGGCACCGGGACAGGACTACTTCACCGCGAAAAACTGTTTTTT. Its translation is CASSQQGTGTGLLHREKLFF.

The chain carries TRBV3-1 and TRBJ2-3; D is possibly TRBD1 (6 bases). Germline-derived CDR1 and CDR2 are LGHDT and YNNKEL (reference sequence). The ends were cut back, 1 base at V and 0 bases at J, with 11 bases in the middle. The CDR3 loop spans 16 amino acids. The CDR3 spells CASSQGGGTSTDTQYF. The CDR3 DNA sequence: TGTGCCAGCAGCCAAGGAGGGGGAACTAGCACAGATACGCAGTATTTT.

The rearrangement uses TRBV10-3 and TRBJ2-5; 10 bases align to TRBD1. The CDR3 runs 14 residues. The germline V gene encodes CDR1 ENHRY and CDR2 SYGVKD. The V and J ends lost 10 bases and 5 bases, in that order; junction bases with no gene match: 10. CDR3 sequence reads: CATDRGQGGETQYF. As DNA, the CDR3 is TGTGCCACAGACAGGGGGCAGGGGGGGGAGACCCAGTACTTC.

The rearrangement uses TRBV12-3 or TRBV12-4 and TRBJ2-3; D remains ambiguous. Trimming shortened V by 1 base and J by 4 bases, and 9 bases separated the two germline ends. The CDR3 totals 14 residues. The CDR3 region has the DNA TGTGCCAGCAGTTTAGAGGCCTTCCCAGATACGCAGTATTTT. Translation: CASSLEAFPDTQYF.

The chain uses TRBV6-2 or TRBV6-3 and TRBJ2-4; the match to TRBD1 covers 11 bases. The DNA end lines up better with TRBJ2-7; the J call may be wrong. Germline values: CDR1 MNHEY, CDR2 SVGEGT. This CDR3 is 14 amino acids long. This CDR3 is CASRKDRGLYEQYF. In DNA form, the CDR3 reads TGTGCCAGCAGAAAGGACAGGGGGCTCTACGAGCAGTACTTC.

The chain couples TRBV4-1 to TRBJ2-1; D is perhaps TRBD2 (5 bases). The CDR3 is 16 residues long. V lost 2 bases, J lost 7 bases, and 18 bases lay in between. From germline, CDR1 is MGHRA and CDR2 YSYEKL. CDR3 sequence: CASSQPRRGLLNEQFF. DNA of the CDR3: TGCGCCAGCAGCCAACCCCGCCGGGGTTTACTAAATGAGCAGTTCTTC.

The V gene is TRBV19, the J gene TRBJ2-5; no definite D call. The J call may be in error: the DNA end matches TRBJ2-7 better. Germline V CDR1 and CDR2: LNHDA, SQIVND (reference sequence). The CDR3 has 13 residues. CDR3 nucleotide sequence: TGTGCCAGTAGCCCATCCTTCGCGAACGAGCAGTACTTC. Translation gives CASSPSFANEQYF.

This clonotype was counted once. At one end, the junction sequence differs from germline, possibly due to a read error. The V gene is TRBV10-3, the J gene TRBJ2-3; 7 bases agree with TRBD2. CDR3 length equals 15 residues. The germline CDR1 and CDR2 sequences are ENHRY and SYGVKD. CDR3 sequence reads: CAVSEPGLPTDTQYF. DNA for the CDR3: TGTGCCGTCAGTGAGCCGGGACTACCCACAGATACGCAGTATTTT.

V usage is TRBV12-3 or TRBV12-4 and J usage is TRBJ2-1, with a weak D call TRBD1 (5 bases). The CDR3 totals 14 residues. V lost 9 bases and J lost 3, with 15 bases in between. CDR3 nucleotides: TGTGCCAGTCTATTAGGTAGGGGCTACAATGAGCAGTTCTTC. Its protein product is CASLLGRGYNEQFF.

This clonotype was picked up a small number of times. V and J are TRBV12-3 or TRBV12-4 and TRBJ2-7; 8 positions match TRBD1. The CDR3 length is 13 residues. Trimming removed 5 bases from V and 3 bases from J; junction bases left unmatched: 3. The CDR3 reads CASSRDRLYEQYF. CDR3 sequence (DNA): TGTGCCAGCAGTCGGGACAGGCTCTACGAGCAGTACTTC.

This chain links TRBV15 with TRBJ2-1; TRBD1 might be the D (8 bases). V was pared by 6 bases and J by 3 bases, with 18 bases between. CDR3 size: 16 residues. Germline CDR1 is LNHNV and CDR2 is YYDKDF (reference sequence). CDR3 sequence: CATSASGQGGYNEQFF. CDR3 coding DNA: TGTGCCACCAGTGCTAGCGGACAGGGAGGCTACAATGAGCAGTTCTTC.

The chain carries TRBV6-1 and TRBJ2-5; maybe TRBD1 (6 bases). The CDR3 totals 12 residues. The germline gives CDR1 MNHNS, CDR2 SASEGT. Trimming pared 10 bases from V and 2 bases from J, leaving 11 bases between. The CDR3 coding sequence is TGTGCCAACGCGGACAGTCAAGAGACCCAGTACTTC. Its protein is CANADSQETQYF.

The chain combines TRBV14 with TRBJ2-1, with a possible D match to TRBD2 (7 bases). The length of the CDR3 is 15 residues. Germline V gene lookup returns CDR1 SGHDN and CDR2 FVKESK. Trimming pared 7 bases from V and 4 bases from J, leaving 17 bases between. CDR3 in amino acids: CASTPSGGRYNEQFF. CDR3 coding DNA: TGTGCCAGCACCCCTTCCGGGGGGCGATACAATGAGCAGTTCTTC.

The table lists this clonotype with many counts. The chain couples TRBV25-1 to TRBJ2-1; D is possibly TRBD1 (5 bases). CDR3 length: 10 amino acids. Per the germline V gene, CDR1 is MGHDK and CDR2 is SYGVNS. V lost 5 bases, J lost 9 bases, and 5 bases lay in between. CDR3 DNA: TGTGCCAGCAGTAGGGGTGAGCAGTTCTTC. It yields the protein CASSRGEQFF.

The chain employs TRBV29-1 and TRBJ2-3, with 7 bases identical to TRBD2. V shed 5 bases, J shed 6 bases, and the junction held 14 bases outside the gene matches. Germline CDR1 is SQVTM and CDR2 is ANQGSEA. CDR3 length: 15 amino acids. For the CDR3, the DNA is TGCAGCGTTAACCCACGGGGGGTTATGTGGGATACGCAGTATTTT. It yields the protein CSVNPRGVMWDTQYF.

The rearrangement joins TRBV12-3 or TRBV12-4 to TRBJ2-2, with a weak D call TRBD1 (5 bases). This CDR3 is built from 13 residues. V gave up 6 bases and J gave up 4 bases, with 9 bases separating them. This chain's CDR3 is CASRPGATGELFF. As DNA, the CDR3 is TGTGCCAGCAGGCCTGGGGCCACCGGGGAGCTGTTTTTT.

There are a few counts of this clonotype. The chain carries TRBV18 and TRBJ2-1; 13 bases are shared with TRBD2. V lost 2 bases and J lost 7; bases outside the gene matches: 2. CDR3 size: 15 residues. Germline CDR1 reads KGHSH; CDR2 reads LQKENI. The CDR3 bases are TGTGCCAGCTCACCAGAGGGACTAGCGGGGAATGAGCAGTTCTTC. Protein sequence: CASSPEGLAGNEQFF.

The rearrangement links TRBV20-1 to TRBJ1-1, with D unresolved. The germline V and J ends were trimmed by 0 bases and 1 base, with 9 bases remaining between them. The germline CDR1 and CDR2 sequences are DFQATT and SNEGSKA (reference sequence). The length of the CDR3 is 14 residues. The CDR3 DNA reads TGCAGTGCTAGAGACCCAAAATCGAACACTGAAGCTTTCTTT. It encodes CSARDPKSNTEAFF.